This TCR beta chain was recovered during a study of CD8 T cells in ankylosing spondylitis. The trim removed 0 bases at V and 0 bases at J, leaving 10 bases unmatched. This CDR3 has 20 residues. Germline loops: CDR1 SGHDT, CDR2 YYEEEE. Findings and limits, study-wide: Blood of patients with ankylosing spondylitis appeared to be characterized by a TCR beta motif of eight highly homologous variants. Matched synovial fluid from ankylosing spondylitis patients was reported to be enriched for disease-linked clones.

This clonotype turned up a few times. The antigen is undetermined. Each TCR beta library was made by quantitative 5'-RACE that incorporated molecular barcodes. TCRdb re-called the 5' RACE reads through MiXCR, storing one row per CDR3 protein. The sample has around 300,000 distinct CDR3 sequences, around 20% seen once. The sample was blood, either unsorted or a sorted T cell fraction (not recorded which). This TCR came from a female donor with ankylosing spondylitis or in good health (not recorded which). The chain carries TRBV5-6 and TRBJ2-1, with 12 bases fitting TRBD2. CDR3 bases: TGTGCCAGCAGCTTGGGGGGCTCAGGGACTAGCGGGCTCTCCTACAATGAGCAGTTCTTC. Residues: CASSLGGSGTSGLSYNEQFF. The variable domain in full, with the rest retrieved from reference TRBV5-6 and TRBJ2-1, is DAGVTQSPTHLIKTRGQQVTLRCSPKSGHDTVSWYQQALGQGPQFIFQYYEEEERQRGNFPDRFSGHQFPNYSSELNVNALLLGDSALYLCASSLGGSGTSGLSYNEQFFGPGTRLTVL.